The 21 T cell receptor beta chains in this list originate from one sample, sequenced in a study of tumor-infiltrating lymphocytes in primary liver carcinoma. From unsorted bulk tissue weighing roughly 18-30 mg, DNA and RNA were co-extracted. Priming with a constant-region primer yielded TCR beta cDNA from about 450 ng total RNA. A slightly modified ARM-PCR protocol with three nested multiplex PCR rounds produced these TCR beta libraries. The opening two PCR rounds, ten to eleven cycles each, paired TRBV1-TRBV30 forward primers with a C-beta reverse primer. TCRdb fed the multiplex PCR reads into MiXCR, producing one record per CDR3 protein. The table records about 120,000 distinct CDR3 sequences, around two thirds of them present only once. Sequencing used tumor-adjacent normal liver tissue. Receptors were obtained from a woman in her sixties with primary liver carcinoma and hepatitis B virus infection.

Notes on this clonotype: The germline gene is not matched at one end of the junction; a read error may be the cause. V is TRBV6-5 and J is TRBJ2-7; D possibly corresponds to TRBD1 (7 bases). The CDR3 covers 12 residues. Germline-derived CDR1 and CDR2 are MNHEY and SVGAGI. CDR3 protein: CASRGVTNEQYF. CDR3 in DNA: TGCGCCAGCAGGGGGGTGACCAACGAGCAGTACTTC.

As regards this clonotype: A junction end diverges from the germline sequence, so it may reflect a read error. The chain links TRBV4-1 to TRBJ1-1, with 9 positions matching TRBD1. This CDR3 region has 16 residues. CDR1 and CDR2 (germline): MGHRA, YSYEKL. The CDR3 reads CACSLVLGTGNTEAFF. The CDR3 coding sequence is TGCGCCTGCAGCCTAGTGTTAGGGACAGGGAACACTGAAGCTTTCTTC.

This chain's CDR3 is CSIVGAGCDQPQHF. DNA of the CDR3: TGCAGCATTGTTGGGGCAGGGTGCGATCAGCCCCAGCATTTT. The genes are TRBV29-1 and TRBJ1-5, with D maybe TRBD1 (5 bases). This CDR3 is 14 amino acids long. V lost 8 bases and J lost 5, with 19 bases in between. The germline V gene has CDR1 SQVTM and CDR2 ANQGSEA.

As to this clonotype: As the CDR3 is not closed by the conserved phenylalanine or tryptophan, this likely results from a read error. The V call is TRBV29-1, the J call TRBJ2-1; D is uncertain. This CDR3 is 12 amino acids long. V was trimmed by 6 bases and J by 4 bases, leaving 10 bases between them. Germline V lookup: CDR1 SQVTM, CDR2 ANQGSEA. The CDR3 DNA is TGCAGCGTACAAGACTCATACAATGAGCAGTTCTCC. Its translation: CSVQDSYNEQFS.

A word on this clonotype: At one end, the junction sequence differs from germline, possibly due to a read error. The chain is built from TRBV6-5 and TRBJ2-6, with D perhaps given as TRBD1 or TRBD2 (5 bases each). Germline V CDR1 and CDR2: MNHEY, SVGAGI. This CDR3 comprises 19 residues. CDR3 residues: CASSYRTRARYSGANVLNF. CDR3 DNA: TGTGCCAGCAGTTACCGGACACGGGCCCGGTACTCCGGGGCCAACGTCCTGAATTTC.

This clonotype was observed at least ten times. CDR3 DNA: TGTGCCAGCAGTCAGCCCGGGACAGGCCTCGGTGAGCAGTTCTTC. This sequence encodes CASSQPGTGLGEQFF. This sequence joins TRBV6-5 and TRBJ2-1; the match to TRBD1 covers 8 bases. CDR3 size: 15 residues. Per germline, CDR1 MNHEY and CDR2 SVGAGI. Trimming took 5 bases from V and 9 from J; bases not matched to a gene: 12.

Notes on this clonotype: A much more abundant neighbour one base away suggests this may be a read error. The CDR3 does not end in the conserved phenylalanine or tryptophan, so this is likely a read error. The V gene is TRBV7-9, the J gene TRBJ2-1; D uncertain. The length of the CDR3 is 11 residues. Germline lookup yields CDR1 SEHNR and CDR2 FQNEAQ (reference sequence). V was clipped by 4 bases and J by 9 bases, with 7 bases between them. The CDR3 region has the DNA TGTGCCAGCAGCTCCGGACGTGAGCAGTTCGTC. This codes for CASSSGREQFV.

The chain has TRBV29-1 and TRBJ1-2; 9 nucleotides line up with TRBD1. Germline V gene sequence: CDR1 SQVTM, CDR2 ANQGSEA. The CDR3 spans 13 residues. The V gene end was trimmed by 6 bases and the J gene end by 11 bases; junction bases not matched to a gene: 13. CDR3 protein: CSVRTGVCGGYTF. The CDR3 nucleotides read TGCAGCGTCCGGACAGGGGTCTGTGGTGGATACACCTTC.

This rearrangement joins TRBV6-1 to TRBJ2-7; maybe TRBD2 (5 bases). Germline values: CDR1 MNHNS, CDR2 SASEGT. CDR3 size: 13 residues. The CDR3 DNA reads TGTGCCGGCAGTCCCCGGTCAGGATGGGAGCAGTATGTC. It yields the protein CAGSPRSGWEQYV.

On this clonotype: At one of its ends the junction is not consistent with the germline gene, which may arise from a read error. The gene calls are TRBV14 and TRBJ2-7; TRBD2 is a possible D gene (6 bases). This CDR3 is 16 amino acids long. CDR1 is SGHDN, CDR2 FVKESK, per germline. The DNA of the CDR3 is TGTGCCGGCAGCCAAGACGTAAAGCGGGCCCTCTACGGGCAGTACTTC. It codes for CAGSQDVKRALYGQYF.

This clonotype was seen a single time. The junction differs from germline at one of its ends, possibly a read error. The chain uses TRBV4-1 and TRBJ2-7; no reliable D call. Germline loops: CDR1 MGHRA, CDR2 YSYEKL. There are 14 residues in the CDR3. CDR3 in amino acids: CTSSHAVAPYEQYF. The CDR3 nucleotides are TGCACCAGCAGCCATGCTGTTGCCCCCTACGAGCAGTACTTC.

This clonotype was recorded once. The rearrangement joins TRBV13 to TRBJ2-7, with a tentative D call TRBD1 (5 bases). V lost 10 bases, J lost 7 bases, and 20 bases lay in between. Per germline, CDR1 PRHDT and CDR2 FYEKMQ (reference sequence). The CDR3 length is 13 residues. The CDR3 DNA is TGTGCCAACGGCATAAGGGGTACTGTGGAGCAGTACTTC. Translating it yields CANGIRGTVEQYF.

With respect to this clonotype: The conserved final phenylalanine or tryptophan is absent from the CDR3, which likely points to a read error. The CDR3 is CSSSLSSGMSSTEAFS. In DNA form, the CDR3 reads TGCTCCAGCAGCCTTTCATCAGGTATGTCGAGCACTGAAGCTTTCTCT. The chain uses TRBV4-1 and TRBJ1-1; D remains unclear. From germline, CDR1 is MGHRA and CDR2 YSYEKL. This CDR3 is built from 16 residues.

This clonotype turned up a few times. This may be a read error, as it is one base from a much larger clone. The chain links TRBV6-4 to TRBJ2-2; D is ambiguous. Germline assignment: CDR1 MRHNA and CDR2 SNTAGT. This CDR3 contains 13 residues. Trimming removed 6 bases at V and 4 bases at J, with 9 bases between. Here the CDR3 DNA reads TGTGCCAGCAGCCCCTGTGCCACCGGGGAGCTGTTTTTT. Protein product: CASSPCATGELFF.

This clonotype was recorded once. One end of the junction fails to match germline, which may point to a read error. The CDR3 nucleotides are TGTGCCAGCAGTTTCTTGACTAGCGGGAACTACAATGAGCAGTCATTC. Amino acid sequence: CASSFLTSGNYNEQSF. The chain uses TRBV28 and TRBJ2-1; 11 bases line up with TRBD2. This CDR3 contains 16 residues. The germline CDR1 and CDR2 sequences are MDHEN and SYDVKM.

The rearrangement uses TRBV28 and TRBJ2-2; tentative D call: TRBD1 (6 bases). V was pared by 7 bases and J by 6 bases, with 21 bases between. The CDR3 has 16 residues. Germline V CDR1 and CDR2: MDHEN, SYDVKM. In DNA form, the CDR3 reads TGTGCCAGCACTTCTGGGGGACACCCGAGGGCCGGGGAGCTGTTTTTT. Protein product: CASTSGGHPRAGELFF.

This clonotype was detected only a few times. This chain uses TRBV20-1 with TRBJ2-1; D remains unclear. The CDR3 has 12 residues. V was trimmed by 0 bases and J by 9 bases, leaving 9 bases between them. The V gene's germline CDR1 is DFQATT and CDR2 SNEGSKA (reference sequence). Here the CDR3 DNA reads TGCAGTGCTAGAGATGAAGTCAGTGAGCAGTTCTTC. Its protein is CSARDEVSEQFF.

Concerning this clonotype itself: An end of the junction does not agree with germline; a read error may underlie this. The chain employs TRBV12-3 or TRBV12-4 and TRBJ2-3, with 8 bases lining up with TRBD2. The CDR3 contains 15 residues. In DNA form, the CDR3 reads TGTGCCAGCAGCCGAACGGGAGGGCACACAGATACGCTGTATTTT. It codes for CASSRTGGHTDTLYF.

With respect to this clonotype: Given the absence of the conserved phenylalanine or tryptophan at the CDR3 end, a read error is likely. The DNA is left out, because the CDR3 cannot be placed on it with certainty; the CDR3 is given as TCRdb lists it. The chain uses TRBV11-2 and TRBJ2-7; the table's TRBD2 call for D was not verified on the DNA. The CDR3 has 15 residues if both end residues are counted. Germline V CDR1 and CDR2: SGHAT, FQNNGV. CDR3 in amino acids: CASSLDRGLVTEQYL.

The chain combines TRBV29-1 with TRBJ2-3; maybe TRBD2 (5 bases). CDR1 is SQVTM, CDR2 ANQGSEA, per germline. V was shortened by 6 bases and J by 5 bases, with 15 bases between the two germline ends. CDR3 size: 13 residues. CDR3: CSVGEEAGDTQYF. The CDR3 DNA reads TGCAGCGTGGGAGAGGAGGCAGGAGATACGCAGTATTTT.

For this clonotype: At one end, the junction sequence differs from germline, possibly due to a read error. The rearrangement links TRBV11-2 to TRBJ2-1; 8 bases map to TRBD2. There are 14 residues in the CDR3. Germline V CDR1 and CDR2: SGHAT, FQNNGV. Here the CDR3 DNA reads TGCGCCAGCAGCTTAGCGGGGAGTCTCAATGGGCAGTTCTTC. Translated: CASSLAGSLNGQFF.